This T cell receptor (beta chain) was sequenced during a study of molecular identifiers for immune sequencing clone quantification. Looking at the study overall: In replicates, the authors split RNA from around 20,000 or 100,000 naive CD8 cells five ways and sequenced four.

V shed 4 bases and J shed 8 bases, with 8 bases lying between them. CDR3 length: 12 amino acids. Naive CD8 T cells underwent sorting with the CD8+CD4-CCR7+CD45RA+ definition. Study observations and caveats: Over 99% of effector molecules, yet under 1% of naive-cell molecules, were held by clones above 20 RNA copies.

This clonotype was seen at least ten times. Its antigen remains unidentified. Library preparation followed earlier protocols using designated TCR primers. From the PCR reads, TCRdb called clonotypes with MiXCR, one entry per CDR3 protein. Among a few hundred thousand distinct CDR3 sequences listed, about 22% were seen once. The clonotype originates from a human donor in good health. Some libraries in this study had Jurkat cell RNA spiked in. This chain connects TRBV12-3 or TRBV12-4 to TRBJ2-2; D is uncertain. Sequenced: naive CD8+ T cells from blood, with Jurkat cell RNA spiked in. Stated subset: FACS-sorted CD8+CD4-CCR7+CD45RA+ naive T cells. CDR3 in amino acids: CASSSREGELFF. CDR3 coding DNA: TGTGCCAGCAGTTCCAGAGAGGGGGAGCTGTTTTTT.